The 28 T cell receptor beta chains listed next were all sequenced from one sample in a study of T cells after yellow fever vaccination. TCRdb re-derived calls from the 5' RACE reads in MiXCR, one entry per CDR3 protein. Among 600,000 to 750,000 distinct CDR3 sequences listed, 12% were seen once. The starting material was PBMCs, obtained on the day of the yellow fever booster vaccination. The receptors here all came from a man aged 25-45 years who received the YFV17D yellow fever vaccine.

There are a few counts of this clonotype. The chain joins TRBV12-3 or TRBV12-4 to TRBJ2-7; D is possibly TRBD1 or TRBD2 (5 bases each). Trimming left V 5 bases short and J 0 bases short, with 14 bases between. The CDR3 extends over 15 amino acids. The chain's CDR3 is CASSPHSGASYEQYF. CDR3 nucleotide sequence: TGTGCCAGCAGTCCTCACTCCGGGGCCTCCTACGAGCAGTACTTC.

The rearrangement uses TRBV20-1 and TRBJ1-5; 9 bases map to TRBD1. Per the germline V gene, CDR1 is DFQATT and CDR2 is SNEGSKA (reference sequence). V lost 2 bases to trimming and J lost 7 bases; unmatched junction nucleotides: 3. This CDR3 region has 13 residues. CDR3 sequence (DNA): TGCAGTGCTAGAACAGGGGGCTGGCAGCCCCAGCATTTT. It codes for CSARTGGWQPQHF.

This clonotype was detected only a few times. The chain couples TRBV4-1 to TRBJ2-1, with TRBD1 identical over 7 bases. Germline V lookup: CDR1 MGHRA, CDR2 YSYEKL. This CDR3 contains 13 residues. With 0 bases clipped from V and 14 bases from J, the junction kept 7 bases outside the gene matches. CDR3 nucleotide sequence: TGCGCCAGCAGCCAAGATGACAGGGCAGGGAAGTTCTTC. Translated, it gives CASSQDDRAGKFF.

This clonotype was observed at least ten times. This chain links TRBV24-1 with TRBJ2-3; unclear D gene. From germline, CDR1 is KGHDR and CDR2 SFDVKD. CDR3 length: 16 amino acids. Trimming stripped 3 bases from V and 3 bases from J, with 15 bases between. The CDR3 here is CATSDPGSDGTDTQYF. CDR3 DNA: TGTGCCACCAGTGATCCCGGGTCCGACGGAACAGATACGCAGTATTTT.

This clonotype appeared a few times. The chain uses TRBV4-1 and TRBJ1-5, with a tentative D call TRBD1 (5 bases). The CDR3 covers 15 residues. The germline CDR1 and CDR2 sequences are MGHRA and YSYEKL. V dropped 0 bases and J dropped 9 bases, with 15 bases sitting between them. As DNA, the CDR3 is TGCGCCAGCAGCCAAGATGTTTGGGGGGGAGGGCCCCAGCATTTT. Amino acids: CASSQDVWGGGPQHF.

This chain joins TRBV20-1 and TRBJ2-1; D gene unclear. The germline V and J ends were trimmed by 1 base and 6 bases, with 7 bases remaining between them. Germline-derived CDR1 and CDR2 are DFQATT and SNEGSKA (reference sequence). CDR3 length: 12 residues. CDR3 nucleotide sequence: TGCAGTGCTAGAGGCCCCGGCAATGAGCAGTTCTTC. The encoded protein is CSARGPGNEQFF.

J is TRBJ2-5 and V is TRBV13; D is tentatively TRBD1 or TRBD2 (5 bases each). With 4 bases removed from V and 0 bases from J, the gap between germline ends came to 12 bases. The V gene's germline CDR1 is PRHDT and CDR2 FYEKMQ (reference sequence). This CDR3 contains 15 residues. CDR3: CASSSLGGDQETQYF. The CDR3 DNA sequence: TGTGCCAGCAGCTCGCTTGGGGGAGACCAAGAGACCCAGTACTTC.

The rearrangement joins TRBV10-1 to TRBJ2-3; D not certain. The V and J ends lost 1 base and 0 bases respectively, with 17 bases between them. CDR3 length: 18 residues. CDR1 WNHNN and CDR2 SYGVQD come from the germline V gene (reference sequence). The CDR3 loop reads CASSEFAVDLHSTDTQYF. DNA of the CDR3: TGCGCCAGCAGTGAGTTTGCCGTGGACCTCCACAGCACAGATACGCAGTATTTT.

This clonotype was seen only a few times. The genes are TRBV7-2 and TRBJ2-1, with D possibly being TRBD2 (6 bases). Per the germline V gene, CDR1 is SGHTA and CDR2 is FQGNSA. V lost 5 bases, J lost 4 bases, and 18 bases lay in between. This CDR3 has 16 residues. CDR3 coding DNA: TGTGCCAGCAGCCCCTATGGCCAGCGGGCTTACAATGAGCAGTTCTTC. It specifies CASSPYGQRAYNEQFF.

The chain employs TRBV18 and TRBJ1-1; no clear D gene. With 5 bases removed from V and 3 bases from J, the gap between germline ends came to 16 bases. The CDR3 spans 15 residues. From germline, CDR1 is KGHSH and CDR2 LQKENI. CDR3 loop: CASSASRVGYTEAFF. The CDR3, as DNA: TGTGCCAGCTCAGCCTCAAGGGTGGGGTACACTGAAGCTTTCTTT. The full variable domain, completed using reference TRBV18 and TRBJ1-1, is NAGVMQNPRHLVRRRGQEARLRCSPMKGHSHVYWYRQLPEEGLKFMVYLQKENIIDESGMPKERFSAEFPKEGPSILRIQQVVRGDSAAYFCASSASRVGYTEAFFGQGTRLTVV.

This clonotype was picked up a small number of times. The V gene is TRBV5-5, the J gene TRBJ2-3; 7 bases agree with TRBD2. The CDR3 runs to 15 residues. V was pared by 2 bases and J by 2 bases, with 5 bases of the junction left unmatched. Germline CDR1 is SGHKS and CDR2 is YYEKEE (reference sequence). The CDR3 loop is CASSLSAGNTDTQYF. CDR3 bases: TGTGCCAGCAGCTTATCAGCGGGAAACACAGATACGCAGTATTTT.

There are many counts of this clonotype. V gene TRBV20-1 combines with J gene TRBJ2-6, with a weak D call TRBD2 (6 bases). V was shortened by 6 bases and J by 2 bases, with 14 bases between the two germline ends. Germline V gene data show CDR1 as DFQATT and CDR2 as SNEGSKA (reference sequence). The CDR3 length is 15 residues. In nucleotides, the CDR3 is TGCAGTGCCCATGGACCGGGAGCTGGGGCCAACGTCCTGACTTTC. It is translated as CSAHGPGAGANVLTF.

The J gene is TRBJ2-1, the V gene TRBV5-6; the D is unclear. CDR1 and CDR2 (germline): SGHDT, YYEEEE. V lost 1 base and J 5 bases, leaving 4 bases between the germline ends. The CDR3 spans 12 residues. DNA for the CDR3: TGTGCCAGCAGCTTGTATGACAATGAGCAGTTCTTC. Protein product: CASSLYDNEQFF.

The CDR3 is CAISESSESYEQFF. In DNA, the CDR3 is TGTGCCATCAGTGAGTCCTCGGAGTCCTATGAGCAGTTCTTC. The V gene is TRBV10-3, the J gene TRBJ2-1; D is undetermined. The CDR3 loop spans 14 amino acids. Trimming shortened V by 0 bases and J by 8 bases, and 11 bases separated the two germline ends. CDR1 ENHRY and CDR2 SYGVKD come from the germline V gene.

Of note for this clonotype: Its ends do not fully match the called genes, so a read error is possible. The chain is built from TRBV11-1 and TRBJ2-4; the D gene is possibly TRBD2 (6 bases). This CDR3 has 18 residues. CDR1 and CDR2 (germline): SGHAT, FQDESV (reference sequence). The CDR3 DNA is TGTGCCAGCAGCCTAGCGATACCTGGACAACTAGCCAAAAACATTCAGTACTTC. Translated: CASSLAIPGQLAKNIQYF.

The rearrangement links TRBV25-1 to TRBJ2-1, with a possible D match to TRBD2 (6 bases). Germline assignment: CDR1 MGHDK and CDR2 SYGVNS. The CDR3 has 18 amino acids. V lost 5 bases, J lost 8 bases, and 28 bases lay in between. CDR3 bases: TGTGCCAGCAGTCCAACACAGCCTAGCGCGGGAAAAGTCGATGAGCAGTTCTTC. This codes for CASSPTQPSAGKVDEQFF.

This clonotype has a single count. The V call is TRBV7-9, the J call TRBJ2-7; no firm D call. V was shortened by 2 bases and J by 6 bases, with 14 bases between the two germline ends. The CDR3 runs to 14 residues. In germline, CDR1 is SEHNR, CDR2 FQNEAQ (reference sequence). The CDR3 loop is CASSLPWGYSEQYF. In DNA form, the CDR3 reads TGTGCCAGCAGCTTACCGTGGGGTTACTCCGAGCAGTACTTC.

This chain connects TRBV25-1 to TRBJ2-1; D unresolved. The V end lost 9 bases, the J end lost 2 bases, and 11 bases lay between the germline ends. Germline CDR1 reads MGHDK; CDR2 reads SYGVNS. The CDR3 has 13 amino acids. CDR3 loop: CASGPPAYNEQFF. DNA for the CDR3: TGTGCCAGTGGACCGCCCGCCTACAATGAGCAGTTCTTC.

This chain links TRBV12-3 or TRBV12-4 with TRBJ2-3; D ambiguous. V lost 1 base and J 8 bases, leaving 13 bases between the germline ends. The CDR3 covers 14 residues. The CDR3 DNA sequence: TGTGCCAGCAGTTTAGGCCTTGGAGATCCTACGCAGTATTTT. This sequence encodes CASSLGLGDPTQYF.

This clonotype came up many times. V is TRBV7-2 and J is TRBJ2-7; TRBD1 matches at 8 bases. Unmatched junction bases numbered 6, after V lost 8 bases and J lost 3 bases. CDR3 size: 13 residues. Germline V gene lookup returns CDR1 SGHTA and CDR2 FQGNSA. CDR3 DNA sequence: TGTGCCAGCCTCCCGGACAGGGACTACGAGCAGTACTTC. This encodes CASLPDRDYEQYF.

The V call is TRBV19, the J call TRBJ2-5, with 10 nucleotides matching TRBD2. Germline-derived CDR1 and CDR2 are LNHDA and SQIVND (reference sequence). V shed 3 bases and J 8 bases; nucleotides not matched to a gene: 18. The CDR3 spans 18 residues. CDR3 amino acids: CASSIRTTASGRLGTQYF. CDR3 DNA sequence: TGTGCCAGTAGTATTCGCACCACCGCTAGCGGGAGACTGGGAACCCAGTACTTC.

This clonotype was recorded a few times. The chain couples TRBV10-1 to TRBJ2-4; D might be TRBD2 (6 bases). Trimming removed 7 bases from V and 0 bases from J, with 13 bases in between. This CDR3 is built from 15 residues. Germline assignment: CDR1 WNHNN and CDR2 SYGVQD (reference sequence). CDR3 nucleotides: TGCGCCAGCACCCCGCGGGAACTAGCCAAAAACATTCAGTACTTC. Residues: CASTPRELAKNIQYF.

The chain employs TRBV6-1 and TRBJ1-2; D not resolved. Trimming left V 6 bases short and J 2 bases short, with 16 bases between. Germline CDR1 is MNHNS and CDR2 is SASEGT. CDR3 length: 15 amino acids. CDR3 DNA sequence: TGTGCCAGCAGCCCCTTACCTGGCAGCAACTATGGCTACACCTTC. This translates into CASSPLPGSNYGYTF.

This clonotype has only a few counts. The chain recombines TRBV5-1 with TRBJ2-5, with 14 positions matching TRBD2. J lost 5 bases, V lost 0 bases, and 3 bases had no gene match. Germline CDR1 is SGHRS and CDR2 is YFSETQ. This CDR3 is 16 amino acids long. CDR3 sequence (DNA): TGCGCCAGCAGCTTGGACCGACTAGCGGGAGGGGAGACCCAGTACTTC. Translation gives CASSLDRLAGGETQYF.

The gene calls are TRBV29-1 and TRBJ2-3, with D unresolved. CDR1 and CDR2 from the germline V gene are SQVTM and ANQGSEA. Trimming stripped 4 bases from V and 2 bases from J, with 7 bases between. CDR3 length: 12 amino acids. The CDR3 spells CSVGSNTDTQYF. In DNA form, the CDR3 reads TGCAGCGTTGGGTCTAACACAGATACGCAGTATTTT.

This clonotype has just a few counts. The genes are TRBV29-1 and TRBJ1-1; possibly TRBD1 for D (6 bases). The CDR3 has 14 residues. In germline, CDR1 is SQVTM, CDR2 ANQGSEA. The ends were cut back, 7 bases at V and 1 base at J, with 16 bases in the middle. CDR3 protein: CSAGGGIENTEAFF. CDR3 DNA: TGCAGCGCCGGAGGGGGTATAGAGAACACTGAAGCTTTCTTT.

The rearrangement uses TRBV5-1 and TRBJ2-7; no clear D gene. V dropped 1 base and J dropped 6 bases, with 23 bases sitting between them. The CDR3 sequence is 17 residues long. In germline, CDR1 is SGHRS, CDR2 YFSETQ. The CDR3 DNA sequence: TGCGCCAGCAGCTTGTTTGAAGGGAAGGGTAAGCTGAGCGAGCAGTACTTC. Residues: CASSLFEGKGKLSEQYF. Combining the CDR3 with reference TRBV5-1 and TRBJ2-7 gives the whole variable domain KAGVTQTPRYLIKTRGQQVTLSCSPISGHRSVSWYQQTPGQGLQFLFEYFSETQRNKGNFPGRFSGRQFSNSRSEMNVSTLELGDSALYLCASSLFEGKGKLSEQYFGPGTRLTVT.

There are a few counts of this clonotype. The rearrangement uses TRBV10-3 and TRBJ1-5, with TRBD1 matching over 11 bases. Trimming removed 8 bases from V and 2 bases from J; junction bases left unmatched: 11. This CDR3 region has 17 residues. Per germline, CDR1 ENHRY and CDR2 SYGVKD. The CDR3 protein is CAIGIGQGANGNQPQHF. In DNA, the CDR3 is TGTGCCATCGGAATCGGACAGGGGGCTAATGGCAATCAGCCCCAGCATTTT.